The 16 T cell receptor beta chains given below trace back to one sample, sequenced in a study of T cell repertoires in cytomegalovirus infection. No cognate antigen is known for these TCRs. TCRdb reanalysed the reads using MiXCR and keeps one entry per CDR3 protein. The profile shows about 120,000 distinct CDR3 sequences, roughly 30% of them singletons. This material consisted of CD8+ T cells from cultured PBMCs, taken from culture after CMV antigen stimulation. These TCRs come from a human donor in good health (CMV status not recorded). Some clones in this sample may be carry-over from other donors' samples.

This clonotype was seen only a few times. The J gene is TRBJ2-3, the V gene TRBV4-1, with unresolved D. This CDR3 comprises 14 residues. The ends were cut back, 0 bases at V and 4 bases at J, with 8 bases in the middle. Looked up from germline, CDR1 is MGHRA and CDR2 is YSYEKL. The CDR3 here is CASSQDRSPDTQYF. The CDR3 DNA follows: TGCGCCAGCAGCCAAGATCGGAGCCCAGATACGCAGTATTTT.

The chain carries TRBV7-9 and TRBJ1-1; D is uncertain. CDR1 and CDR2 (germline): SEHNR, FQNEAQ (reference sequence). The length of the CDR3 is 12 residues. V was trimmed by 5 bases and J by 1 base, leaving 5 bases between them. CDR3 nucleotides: TGTGCCAGCAGCGAGGGGAACACTGAAGCTTTCTTT. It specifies CASSEGNTEAFF.

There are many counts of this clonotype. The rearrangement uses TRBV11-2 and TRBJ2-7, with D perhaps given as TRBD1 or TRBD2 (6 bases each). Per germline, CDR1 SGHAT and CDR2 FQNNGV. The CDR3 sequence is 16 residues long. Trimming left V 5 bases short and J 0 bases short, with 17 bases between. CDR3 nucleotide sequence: TGTGCCAGCAGCCGCGGGATGGGGGCGAGCTCCTACGAGCAGTACTTC. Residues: CASSRGMGASSYEQYF. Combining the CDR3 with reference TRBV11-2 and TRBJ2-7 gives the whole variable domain EAGVAQSPRYKIIEKRQSVAFWCNPISGHATLYWYQQILGQGPKLLIQFQNNGVVDDSQLPKDRFSAERLKGVDSTLKIQPAKLEDSAVYLCASSRGMGASSYEQYFGPGTRLTVT.

CDR3 DNA sequence: TGTGCCAGCAGTTTTTTGTGGAGGTTCAACACCGGGGAGCTGTTTTTT. This sequence encodes CASSFLWRFNTGELFF. The chain employs TRBV12-3 or TRBV12-4 and TRBJ2-2; tentatively, D is TRBD2 (5 bases). V lost 3 bases and J lost 2, with 13 bases in between. CDR3 length equals 16 residues.

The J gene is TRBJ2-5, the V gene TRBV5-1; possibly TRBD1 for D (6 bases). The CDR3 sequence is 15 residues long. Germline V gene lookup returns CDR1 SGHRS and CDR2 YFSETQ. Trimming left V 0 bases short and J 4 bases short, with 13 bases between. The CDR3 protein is CASSLVAGEAETQYF. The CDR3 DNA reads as TGCGCCAGCAGCTTGGTAGCAGGGGAAGCAGAGACCCAGTACTTC.

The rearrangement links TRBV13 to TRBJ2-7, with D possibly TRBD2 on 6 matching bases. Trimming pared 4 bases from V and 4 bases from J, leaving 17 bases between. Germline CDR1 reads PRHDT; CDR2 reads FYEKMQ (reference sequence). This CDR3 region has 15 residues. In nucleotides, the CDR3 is TGTGCCAGCAGCTCCGGGGTGGGGGGATTATACGAGCAGTACTTC. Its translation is CASSSGVGGLYEQYF.

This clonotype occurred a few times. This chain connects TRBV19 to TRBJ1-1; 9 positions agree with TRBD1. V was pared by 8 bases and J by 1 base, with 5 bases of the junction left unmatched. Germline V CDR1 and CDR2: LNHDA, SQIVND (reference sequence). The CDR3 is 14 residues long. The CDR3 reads CASFTGGRNTEAFF. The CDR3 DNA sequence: TGTGCCAGTTTTACAGGGGGCCGGAACACTGAAGCTTTCTTT. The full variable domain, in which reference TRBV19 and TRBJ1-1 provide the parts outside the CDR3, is DGGITQSPKYLFRKEGQNVTLSCEQNLNHDAMYWYRQDPGQGLRLIYYSQIVNDFQKGDIAEGYSVSREKKESFPLTVTSAQKNPTAFYLCASFTGGRNTEAFFGQGTRLTVV.

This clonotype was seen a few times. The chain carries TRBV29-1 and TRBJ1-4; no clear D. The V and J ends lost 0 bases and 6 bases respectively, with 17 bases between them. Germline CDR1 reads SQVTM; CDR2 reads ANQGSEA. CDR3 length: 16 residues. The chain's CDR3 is CSVEDSRAGEDEKLFF. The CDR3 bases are TGCAGCGTTGAAGATTCACGGGCAGGCGAGGATGAAAAACTGTTTTTT.

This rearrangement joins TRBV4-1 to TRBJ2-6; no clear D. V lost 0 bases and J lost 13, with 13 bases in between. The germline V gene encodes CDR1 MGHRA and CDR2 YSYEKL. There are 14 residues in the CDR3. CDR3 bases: TGCGCCAGCAGCCAAGAGGCGGCAGTCAGTGTCCTGACTTTC. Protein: CASSQEAAVSVLTF.

CDR3 residues: CASEGQGSYGYTF. DNA of the CDR3: TGTGCCAGCGAGGGACAGGGGAGCTATGGCTACACCTTC. V is TRBV7-4 and J is TRBJ1-2; 10 nucleotides align to TRBD1. V was pared by 8 bases and J by 4 bases, with 4 bases of the junction left unmatched. In germline, CDR1 is SGHVT, CDR2 SQSDAQ. The CDR3 sequence is 13 residues long. Full variable domain (outside the CDR3, taken from reference TRBV7-4 and TRBJ1-2): GAGVSQSPRYKVAKRGRDVALRCDSISGHVTLYWYRQTLGQGSEVLTYSQSDAQRDKSGRPSGRFSAERPERSVSTLKIQRTEQGDSAVYLCASEGQGSYGYTFGSGTRLTVV.

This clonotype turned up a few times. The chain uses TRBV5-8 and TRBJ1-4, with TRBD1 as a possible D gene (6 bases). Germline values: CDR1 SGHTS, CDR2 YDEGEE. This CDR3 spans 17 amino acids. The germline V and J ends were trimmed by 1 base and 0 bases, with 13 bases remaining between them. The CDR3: CASSLWGHLATNEKLFF. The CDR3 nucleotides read TGTGCCAGCAGCTTGTGGGGACACCTTGCAACTAATGAAAAACTGTTTTTT. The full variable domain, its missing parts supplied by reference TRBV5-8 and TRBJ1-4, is EAGVTQSPTHLIKTRGQQATLRCSPISGHTSVYWYQQALGLGLQFLLWYDEGEERNRGNFPPRFSGRQFPNYSSELNVNALELEDSALYLCASSLWGHLATNEKLFFGSGTQLSVL.

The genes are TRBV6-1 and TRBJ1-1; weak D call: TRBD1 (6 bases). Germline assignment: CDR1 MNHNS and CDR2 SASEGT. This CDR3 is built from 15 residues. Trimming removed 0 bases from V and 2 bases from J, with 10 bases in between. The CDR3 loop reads CASSEALGANTEAFF. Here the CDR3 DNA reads TGTGCCAGCAGTGAAGCGTTGGGGGCTAACACTGAAGCTTTCTTT.

The CDR3 coding sequence is TGTGCCAGCAGTTACCCTTTTATGCGGACTAGTGGGGAATACAATGAGCAGTTCTTC. It yields the protein CASSYPFMRTSGEYNEQFF. The J gene is TRBJ2-1, the V gene TRBV6-2 or TRBV6-3, with TRBD2 matching over 7 bases. The CDR3 spans 19 residues. Germline V lookup: CDR1 MNHEY, CDR2 SVGEGT. V shed 2 bases, J shed 4 bases, and the junction held 17 bases outside the gene matches.

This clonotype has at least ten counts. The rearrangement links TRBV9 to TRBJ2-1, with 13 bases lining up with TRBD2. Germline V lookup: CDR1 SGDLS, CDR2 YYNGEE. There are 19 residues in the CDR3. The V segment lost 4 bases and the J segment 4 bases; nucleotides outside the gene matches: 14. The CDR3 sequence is CASSKGLAGSSPSYNEQFF. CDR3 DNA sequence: TGTGCCAGCAGCAAGGGACTAGCGGGATCTTCGCCGTCATACAATGAGCAGTTCTTC.

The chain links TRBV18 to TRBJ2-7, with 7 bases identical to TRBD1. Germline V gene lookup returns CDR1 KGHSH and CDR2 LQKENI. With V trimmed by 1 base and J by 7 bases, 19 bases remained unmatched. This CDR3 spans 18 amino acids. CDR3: CASSPQGPGTASHMEQYF. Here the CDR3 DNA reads TGTGCCAGCTCACCACAAGGTCCCGGGACAGCAAGTCATATGGAGCAGTACTTC.

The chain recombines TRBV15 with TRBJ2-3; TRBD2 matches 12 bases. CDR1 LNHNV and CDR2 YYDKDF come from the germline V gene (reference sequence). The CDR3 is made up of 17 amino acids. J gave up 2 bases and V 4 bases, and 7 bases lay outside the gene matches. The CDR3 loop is CATSTPGLAGYTDTQYF. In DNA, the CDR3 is TGTGCCACCAGCACTCCAGGACTAGCGGGGTACACAGATACGCAGTATTTT.